In its sample, the clone carrying this T cell receptor (beta chain) was seen a few times. Its antigen is currently unknown. Germline CDR1 PRHDT, CDR2 FYEKMQ (reference sequence). With 0 bases removed from V and 4 bases from J, the gap between germline ends came to 21 bases. CDR3 length: 18 amino acids. Profiling relied on immunoSEQ multiplex PCR, and the TCRdb table lists in-frame clones only, not all of them. The sample lists 15,000 to 20,000 clones, 65% to 90% occurring once. This sample was included in a study of T cell therapy after organ transplantation. Study-wide background: Expansion used a peptide pool of 30 HLA class I and II CMV epitopes. Responders numbered eight and nonresponders two among approximately ten patients. Blood for the long-term post-therapy sample came 20 to 29 weeks after therapy.

Time point in this sample: 20-29 weeks after completion of therapy. The chain combines TRBV13 with TRBJ1-2; no reliable D call. The sample in question was CD8+ T cells from blood, obtained after autologous CMV-specific T cell therapy. This TCR derives from a human patient who had received a solid organ transplant and had CMV disease. The graft donor may have contributed some T cells. The CDR3 coding sequence is TGTGCCAGCAGCTTAGGTCAAGGGCTACCCGGGCGATTCTATGGCTACACCTTC. This translates into CASSLGQGLPGRFYGYTF.